Below, 7 T cell receptor beta chains from the same sample are listed, as sequenced in a study of T-cell memory formation after mild COVID-19 (TCRdb year 2021). The library was generated by 5' RACE. TCRdb records Illumina NovaSeq 6000 as the sequencer. The public reads were run again by TCRdb, first through fastp at Q25 and then through MiXCR, and only productive beta chains were kept. Each record represents a unique CDR3 protein, reported with the most common genes and DNA among its rows. The sample table records hundreds of thousands of distinct CDR3 sequences; roughly 15% of these occur just once. 20% to 25% of the sample is in the top ten clones. Specimen: PBMCs or a T cell subset sorted from them (not recorded which). These receptor sequences come from a man aged 18 to 30 who had mild COVID-19 (a few samples of this study predate the infection). The sample titles of this study are shuffled in the database, so cell type and time point are left out; the donor was told from shared clones.

The chain links TRBV14 to TRBJ2-2, with D hard to call. Between the trimmed V and J ends, which lost 1 base and 4 bases, there was a span of 7 bases. This CDR3 contains 14 residues. Germline V gene data show CDR1 as SGHDN and CDR2 as FVKESK. This CDR3 reads CASSQVVGTGELFF. In DNA form, the CDR3 reads TGTGCCAGCAGCCAAGTTGTCGGCACCGGGGAGCTGTTTTTT.

The sample holds many counts of this clonotype. The chain employs TRBV5-1 and TRBJ2-2; tentatively, D is TRBD2 (5 bases). V was trimmed by 0 bases and J by 6 bases, leaving 9 bases between them. Germline V gives CDR1 SGHRS, CDR2 YFSETQ. The CDR3 extends over 14 amino acids. This CDR3 reads CASSLVLDPGELFF. Written as DNA, the CDR3 is TGCGCCAGCAGCTTGGTACTAGATCCCGGGGAGCTGTTTTTT.

The gene calls are TRBV12-3 or TRBV12-4 and TRBJ2-1; 9 bases align to TRBD2. With V trimmed by 6 bases and J by 10 bases, 4 bases remained unmatched. This CDR3 contains 12 residues. For the CDR3, the DNA is TGTGCCAGCAGATTTAGCGGGGGAGAGCAGTTCTTC. Translation: CASRFSGGEQFF.

The V and J genes are TRBV5-1 and TRBJ1-2; 8 bases align to TRBD1. V gave up 1 base and J gave up 2 bases; unmatched junction bases: 1. This CDR3 comprises 14 residues. Germline CDR1 is SGHRS and CDR2 is YFSETQ. The chain's CDR3 is CASSLQGANYGYTF. The CDR3 DNA reads as TGCGCCAGCAGCTTGCAGGGGGCCAACTATGGCTACACCTTC. Using reference TRBV5-1 and TRBJ1-2 for the parts outside the CDR3, the full variable domain is KAGVTQTPRYLIKTRGQQVTLSCSPISGHRSVSWYQQTPGQGLQFLFEYFSETQRNKGNFPGRFSGRQFSNSRSEMNVSTLELGDSALYLCASSLQGANYGYTFGSGTRLTVV.

V is TRBV5-1 and J is TRBJ2-1; D possibly corresponds to TRBD1 (5 bases). V lost 2 bases and J lost 7, with 16 bases in between. The CDR3 extends over 15 amino acids. Germline V lookup: CDR1 SGHRS, CDR2 YFSETQ. The CDR3 loop reads CASSFPQGIKNEQFF. Here the CDR3 DNA reads TGCGCCAGCAGCTTTCCCCAGGGTATTAAAAATGAGCAGTTCTTC.

This chain joins TRBV5-4 and TRBJ2-3; D gene uncertain. V lost 2 bases to trimming and J lost 2 bases, with 9 bases between them. The V gene's germline CDR1 is SGHNT and CDR2 YYREEE (reference sequence). The CDR3 sequence is 14 residues long. CDR3 nucleotides: TGTGCCAGCAGCTTCCCGCACCTCACAGATACGCAGTATTTT. Translation gives CASSFPHLTDTQYF.

V and J are TRBV4-3 and TRBJ2-5; no clear D. The CDR3 has 13 amino acids. Germline lookup yields CDR1 LGHNA and CDR2 YSLEER. V was cut by 0 bases and J by 4 bases, with 6 bases left in between. The CDR3 DNA reads as TGCGCCAGCAGCCAAGATACGGGAGAGACCCAGTACTTC. Its translation: CASSQDTGETQYF.